The present T cell receptor (beta chain) was sequenced within a study of beta chain features in type 1 diabetes. Expressed TCRB transcripts were sequenced, since all the RNA that had been isolated was reverse transcribed. TCRdb's copy holds only in-frame clones and misses some; the assay was immunoSEQ multiplex PCR. The table lists under 150,000 clones, around 51% of them singletons, with under 0.5% in the top ten. The CDR3 consists of 15 residues. Trimming at V came to 5 bases and at J to 8 bases, leaving 12 bases not matched to a gene. Germline-derived CDR1 and CDR2 are MNHEY and SVGAGI. Overall study results and limits: PCR may have favored shorter templates equally in patients and controls.

About this clone: Its antigen is undetermined.

V gene TRBV6-5 combines with J gene TRBJ2-1; 7 bases align to TRBD1. The sequence was obtained from a man between 18 and 35 years old in good health. The sequenced material came from Tregs from blood. This CDR3 is CASSTLTGRVYEQFF. In DNA, the CDR3 is TGTGCCAGCAGTACTTTGACAGGGAGAGTATATGAGCAGTTCTTC.